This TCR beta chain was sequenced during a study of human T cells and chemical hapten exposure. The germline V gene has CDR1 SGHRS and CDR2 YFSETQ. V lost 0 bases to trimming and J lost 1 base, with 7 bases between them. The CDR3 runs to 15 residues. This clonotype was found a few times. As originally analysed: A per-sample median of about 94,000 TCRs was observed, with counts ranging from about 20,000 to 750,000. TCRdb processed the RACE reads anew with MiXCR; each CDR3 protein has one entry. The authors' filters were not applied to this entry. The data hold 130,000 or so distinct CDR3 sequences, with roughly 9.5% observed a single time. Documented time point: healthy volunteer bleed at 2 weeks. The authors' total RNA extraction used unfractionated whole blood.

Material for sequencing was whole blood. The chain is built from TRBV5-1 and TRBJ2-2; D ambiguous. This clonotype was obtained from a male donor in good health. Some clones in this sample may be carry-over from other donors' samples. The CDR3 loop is CASSLALGNTGELFF. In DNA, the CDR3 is TGCGCCAGCAGCTTGGCCCTGGGGAACACCGGGGAGCTGTTTTTT.